This T cell receptor (beta chain) was sequenced in a study of radiotherapy plus CTLA-4 blockade in lung cancer. Overall study: Among patients, less than 20% showed objective responses, and roughly 31% had disease control.

CDR1 and CDR2 from the germline V gene are SSHAT and FNYEAQ (reference sequence). CDR3 length: 13 residues. General study results and limits: TCR clones originating in tumors grew in number in blood after radiotherapy plus ipilimumab. According to reports, early shifts in blood T cell clones, alongside interferon-beta, forecast response most accurately.

With regard to this clone: Its antigen is unidentified. Compared with germline, one end of the junction differs, possibly owing to a read error.

The assay was immunoSEQ multiplex PCR, and TCRdb's table has in-frame clones only and misses some. The table lists 14,000 to 15,000 clones, less than 75% of them singletons, with 46% in the top ten. With ipilimumab providing CTLA-4 blockade, focal radiation was administered to patients who had chemo-refractory metastatic non-small-cell lung cancer. Specimen: peripheral blood, collected from a patient treated with radiotherapy plus ipilimumab. This sequence originates from a human donor with non-small cell lung cancer whose response to radiotherapy plus ipilimumab could not be evaluated. The genes are TRBV7-7 and TRBJ2-2, with D unresolved. The CDR3 region is CASSSSFRGKLFF. The CDR3 nucleotides are TGTGCTAGCAGCTCCTCCTTCCGCGGAAAGCTGTTTTTT.